A single sample gave rise to the 7 T cell receptor beta chains below, sequenced in a study of chemoradiotherapy in HPV16-positive cancers. TCRdb keeps only in-frame clones here, not all; method: immunoSEQ multiplex PCR. Of under 85,000 clones in the sample, roughly 90% were seen once. The sequencing used blood, collected from a patient who underwent chemoradiotherapy. These TCRs come from a human donor with HPV-associated anogenital cancer.

The gene calls are TRBV5-4 and TRBJ2-2; 9 nucleotides align to TRBD2. Germline V gene data show CDR1 as SGHNT and CDR2 as YYREEE (reference sequence). CDR3 length: 16 amino acids. V shed 0 bases, J shed 1 base, and the junction held 1 base outside the gene matches. In DNA form, the CDR3 reads TGTGCCAGCAGCTTGGGTAGCGGGGGGAACACCGGGGAGCTGTTTTTT. Translation: CASSLGSGGNTGELFF.

The chain is built from TRBV18 and TRBJ1-2; D is perhaps TRBD1 (5 bases). The CDR3 is 21 residues long. CDR1 and CDR2 (germline): KGHSH, LQKENI. The V end lost 2 bases, the J end lost 1 base, and 29 bases lay between the germline ends. CDR3 DNA sequence: TGTGCCAGCTCACCAATGAGGGGCGGGCTCCGAACGACGAATCTTAACTATGGCTACACCTTC. It specifies CASSPMRGGLRTTNLNYGYTF.

The gene calls are TRBV6-1 and TRBJ2-7; D could derive from TRBD1 or TRBD2 (6 bases each). The germline gives CDR1 MNHNS, CDR2 SASEGT. V gave up 1 base and J gave up 4 bases, with 14 bases separating them. The CDR3 runs to 15 residues. CDR3 nucleotides: TGTGCCAGCAGTGAAGAGGGGGGCCGGATATACGAGCAGTACTTC. Translating gives CASSEEGGRIYEQYF.

The chain carries TRBV5-4 and TRBJ1-1; D is uncertain. Germline-derived CDR1 and CDR2 are SGHNT and YYREEE (reference sequence). V was trimmed by 0 bases and J by 2 bases, leaving 11 bases between them. The CDR3 length is 15 residues. CDR3 amino acids: CASSLAGVINTEAFF. Written as DNA, the CDR3 is TGTGCCAGCAGCTTGGCTGGGGTAATCAACACTGAAGCTTTCTTT.

This clone occurred once. The genes are TRBV29-1 and TRBJ2-5; D remains unclear. In germline, CDR1 is SQVTM, CDR2 ANQGSEA. The V gene lost 3 bases and the J gene lost 4 bases, with 6 bases spanning the gap. This CDR3 region has 11 residues. The CDR3 spells CSVDPRETQYF. The DNA of the CDR3 is TGCAGCGTTGATCCCCGAGAGACCCAGTACTTC. Complete variable domain (other parts from reference TRBV29-1 and TRBJ2-5): SAVISQKPSRDICQRGTSLTIQCQVDSQVTMMFWYRQQPGQSLTLIATANQGSEATYESGFVIDKFPISRPNLTFSTLTVSNMSPEDSSIYLCSVDPRETQYFGPGTRLLVL.

V is TRBV7-8 and J is TRBJ2-5, with 9 positions matching TRBD1. The CDR3 spans 16 residues. Trimming cost V 0 bases and J 5 bases; bases outside gene matches: 7. The germline CDR1 and CDR2 sequences are SGHVS and FQNEAQ. CDR3 nucleotides: TGTGCCAGCAGCTTAGCGGGACAGGGAAGGGTGGAGACCCAGTACTTC. Its translation is CASSLAGQGRVETQYF.

The rearrangement joins TRBV27 to TRBJ2-7; 7 bases align to TRBD1. Germline lookup yields CDR1 MNHEY and CDR2 SMNVEV (reference sequence). The length of the CDR3 is 15 residues. The J segment lost 13 bases and the V segment lost 5 bases, leaving 20 bases of the junction unmatched. Written as DNA, the CDR3 is TGTGCCAGCAGTCCACCGGGACAGAAGGGCCCCGGGGCCTACTTC. Its translation: CASSPPGQKGPGAYF.